These T cell receptor beta chains were read from a single sample in a study of T-cell memory formation after mild COVID-19. MiXCR, applied by TCRdb to the 5' RACE reads, yields one record per CDR3 protein. Among 280,000 or so distinct CDR3 sequences listed, over 7% were seen once. Sequencing was performed on PBMCs or a T cell subset sorted from them (not recorded which). These TCRs come from a man younger than 35 who had mild COVID-19 (a few samples of this study predate the infection). Cell type and time point are not known. Each CDR3 is given with its conserved first and last residue. Each record gives: V gene, clone size, D gene, J gene, CDR3 length, CDR3 protein, CDR3 DNA. The D gene is left open where the match is weak. Clone size appears in some rows only: once, few, many, or a class for an expanded clone.

TRBV9	few	.	TRBJ2-1	15	CASSPEGGPYNEQFF	TGTGCCAGCAGCCCCGAGGGTGGTCCCTACAATGAGCAGTTCTTC
TRBV4-2	.	TRBD1	TRBJ1-1	17	CASSQDAQGDLSTEAFF	TGTGCCAGCAGCCAAGACGCACAGGGGGATTTGAGTACTGAAGCTTTCTTT
TRBV4-1	few	.	TRBJ1-4	16	CASSQDRRVSNEKLFF	TGCGCCAGCAGCCAAGATCGAAGAGTGTCTAATGAAAAACTGTTTTTT
TRBV3-1	few	.	TRBJ1-2	13	CASSQVARNGYTF	TGTGCCAGCAGCCAAGTAGCCAGGAATGGCTACACCTTC
TRBV6-2/TRBV6-3	.	.	TRBJ1-4	15	CASNSPGGSNEKLFF	TGTGCCAGCAACAGCCCGGGAGGTTCTAATGAAAAACTGTTTTTT
TRBV7-9	few	.	TRBJ2-1	16	CASSFGPAMSYNEQFF	TGTGCCAGCAGCTTCGGCCCCGCGATGTCCTACAATGAGCAGTTCTTC
TRBV20-1	few	.	TRBJ1-1	13	CSARGLGKTEAFF	TGCAGTGCTAGAGGCTTAGGGAAGACTGAAGCTTTCTTT
TRBV14	.	.	TRBJ2-7	13	CASSPWQGYEQYF	TGTGCCAGCAGCCCCTGGCAGGGCTACGAGCAGTACTTC
TRBV20-1	.	.	TRBJ1-1	15	CSARPNLGGHTEAFF	TGCAGTGCTAGACCGAACTTAGGGGGGCACACTGAAGCTTTCTTT
TRBV11-3	few	TRBD1	TRBJ2-1	15	CASSGPGQGNNEQFF	TGTGCCAGCAGCGGACCGGGACAGGGGAACAATGAGCAGTTCTTC
TRBV7-2	few	.	TRBJ2-4	18	CASSLVAGANLAKNIQYF	TGTGCCAGCAGCTTAGTTGCGGGGGCCAACCTAGCCAAAAACATTCAGTACTTC
TRBV3-1	.	TRBD1	TRBJ1-6	13	CASQGQGESPLHF	TGTGCCAGCCAGGGACAGGGGGAATCACCCCTCCACTTT
TRBV9	.	.	TRBJ2-1	16	CASSVGIGSYYNEQFF	TGTGCCAGCAGCGTTGGTATCGGCAGCTATTACAATGAGCAGTTCTTC
TRBV28	few	.	TRBJ2-3	19	CASSLVSGLRTTSTDTQYF	TGTGCCAGCAGTTTGGTGAGCGGGCTGAGGACGACTAGCACAGATACGCAGTATTTT
TRBV20-1	few	TRBD1	TRBJ1-2	15	CSARDWDREKNGYTF	TGCAGTGCTAGAGACTGGGACAGGGAGAAGAATGGCTACACCTTC
TRBV20-1	few	.	TRBJ1-1	12	CSADPGGTEAFF	TGCAGTGCCGACCCAGGCGGGACAGAAGCTTTCTTT
TRBV5-1	many	.	TRBJ2-2	16	CASSLGLGRNTGELFF	TGCGCCAGCAGCTTGGGGCTCGGGCGGAACACCGGGGAGCTGTTTTTT
TRBV7-6	.	.	TRBJ1-2	14	CASSLDGGPYGYTF	TGTGCCAGCAGCTTAGACGGGGGCCCCTATGGCTACACCTTC
TRBV12-3/TRBV12-4	.	.	TRBJ1-5	15	CASSPVGGGRQPQHF	TGTGCCAGCAGTCCCGTCGGGGGGGGGCGGCAGCCCCAGCATTTT
TRBV7-9	many	.	TRBJ2-3	13	CASSPRATDTQYF	TGTGCCAGCAGCCCTCGGGCCACAGATACGCAGTATTTT
TRBV5-6	.	.	TRBJ2-2	14	CASSPPRGAGELFF	TGTGCCAGCAGCCCTCCCAGGGGGGCCGGGGAGCTGTTTTTT
TRBV6-2/TRBV6-3	few	.	TRBJ1-2	19	CASSLLQAQRQWDHYGYTF	TGTGCCAGCAGCTTACTCCAGGCCCAAAGACAGTGGGACCACTATGGCTACACCTTC
TRBV12-3/TRBV12-4	.	.	TRBJ1-4	15	CASSSALGYSEKLFF	TGTGCCAGCAGTTCGGCCCTTGGGTACAGTGAAAAACTGTTTTTT
TRBV3-1	.	.	TRBJ1-1	13	CASSQGSGPEAFF	TGTGCCAGCAGCCAAGGCTCAGGCCCTGAAGCTTTCTTT
TRBV12-3/TRBV12-4	many	.	TRBJ2-1	12	CASSLAVVEQFF	TGTGCCAGCAGTTTAGCGGTGGTTGAGCAGTTCTTC
TRBV7-2	.	.	TRBJ1-5	14	CASRQGGNNQPQHF	TGTGCCAGCAGACAAGGGGGGAACAATCAGCCCCAGCATTTT
TRBV7-9	.	TRBD2	TRBJ2-4	16	CASSPSRGLAFSIQYF	TGTGCCAGCAGCCCGAGTCGGGGACTAGCATTTTCCATTCAGTACTTC
TRBV7-9	many	.	TRBJ1-6	12	CASSLEGSPLHF	TGTGCCAGCAGCCTCGAAGGCTCACCCCTCCACTTT
TRBV7-2	few	.	TRBJ1-1	16	CSSSYTIWGQSGEAFF	TGTTCCAGCAGCTATACCATCTGGGGGCAGAGCGGTGAAGCTTTCTTT
TRBV2	many	TRBD1	TRBJ2-3	14	CASSDAQGAETQYF	TGTGCCAGCAGTGACGCACAGGGGGCCGAAACGCAGTATTTT
TRBV12-3/TRBV12-4	many	TRBD2	TRBJ2-7	16	CASSPSSGGNPYEQYF	TGTGCCAGCAGTCCCTCTAGCGGGGGCAATCCCTACGAGCAGTACTTC
TRBV11-2	few	.	TRBJ2-4	16	CASSSRGATAKNIQYF	TGTGCCAGCAGCTCAAGGGGGGCGACAGCCAAAAACATTCAGTACTTC
TRBV5-1	many	.	TRBJ1-1	15	CASSRDGGLSTEAFF	TGCGCCAGCAGCCGAGACGGGGGGCTGAGCACTGAAGCTTTCTTT
TRBV15	many	.	TRBJ2-3	15	CATSRDGGTTDTQYF	TGTGCCACCAGCAGAGATGGGGGGACCACAGATACGCAGTATTTT
TRBV20-1	few	TRBD1	TRBJ1-1	13	CSAPGGTNTEAFF	TGCAGTGCACCAGGGGGTACGAACACTGAAGCTTTCTTT
TRBV5-1	many	.	TRBJ2-2	13	CASSPQGSGELFF	TGCGCCAGCAGCCCCCAAGGGTCGGGGGAGCTGTTTTTT
TRBV7-9	.	.	TRBJ2-6	15	CASSFRGTGANVLTF	TGTGCCAGCAGCTTCCGGGGTACTGGGGCCAACGTCCTGACTTTC
TRBV7-2	.	.	TRBJ2-7	14	CASSPRREVYEQYF	TGTGCCAGCAGCCCCCGGAGGGAGGTCTACGAGCAGTACTTC
TRBV28	.	TRBD1	TRBJ1-2	16	CASSFSDRVILSGYTF	TGTGCCAGCAGTTTCTCGGACAGGGTTATCCTAAGTGGCTACACCTTC
TRBV19	.	.	TRBJ1-1	16	CASSPIMQGFGTEAFF	TGTGCCAGTAGTCCCATTATGCAAGGGTTTGGCACTGAAGCTTTCTTT
TRBV11-2	many	TRBD2	TRBJ2-5	15	CASSEYGTRRETQYF	TGTGCCAGCAGCGAGTACGGGACTAGGAGAGAGACCCAGTACTTC
TRBV29-1	.	.	TRBJ2-7	14	CSVAGPDFSGEQYF	TGCAGCGTGGCCGGGCCGGATTTTTCGGGCGAGCAGTACTTC
TRBV25-1	few	.	TRBJ2-5	13	CASTSLGKETQYF	TGTGCCAGCACCTCGCTCGGAAAAGAGACCCAGTACTTC
TRBV20-1	.	.	TRBJ1-2	13	CSARTQGVPGYTF	TGCAGTGCTAGAACCCAGGGAGTGCCCGGCTACACCTTC
TRBV5-1	.	.	TRBJ2-7	15	CASSLVFQGGYEQYF	TGCGCCAGCAGCTTGGTTTTTCAGGGGGGCTACGAGCAGTACTTC
TRBV7-8	.	.	TRBJ1-2	14	CASSLEGQSYGYTF	TGTGCCAGCAGCTTAGAGGGGCAGTCCTATGGCTACACCTTC
TRBV28	few	TRBD1	TRBJ2-1	15	CASKKATGATYEQFF	TGTGCCAGTAAGAAAGCGACAGGGGCGACTTATGAGCAGTTCTTC
TRBV5-1	.	TRBD2	TRBJ2-2	15	CASHGFGGTTGELFF	TGCGCCAGCCATGGCTTCGGGGGGACCACCGGGGAGCTGTTTTTT
TRBV6-5	.	.	TRBJ1-1	14	CASKPFRANTEAFF	TGTGCCAGCAAGCCGTTCAGGGCCAACACTGAAGCTTTCTTT
TRBV12-3/TRBV12-4	few	.	TRBJ1-5	16	CASSSTRGTLTQPQHF	TGTGCCAGCAGTTCTACCCGCGGGACCCTCACCCAGCCCCAGCATTTT
TRBV7-9	.	.	TRBJ2-3	14	CASSSRDKADTQYF	TGTGCCAGCAGCTCCCGCGACAAGGCAGATACGCAGTATTTT
TRBV4-1	few	TRBD2	TRBJ2-5	16	CASSQVGAGGVETQYF	TGCGCCAGCAGCCAAGTTGGAGCGGGGGGCGTCGAGACCCAGTACTTC
TRBV28	.	.	TRBJ2-1	11	CASSHGYEQFF	TGTGCCAGCAGTCACGGTTATGAGCAGTTCTTC
TRBV7-9	few	.	TRBJ2-7	13	CASSSDATYEQYF	TGTGCCAGCAGCTCGGACGCAACCTACGAGCAGTACTTC
TRBV6-5	.	TRBD1	TRBJ1-5	15	CASSRTGWTNQPQHF	TGTGCCAGCAGTCGGACAGGGTGGACCAATCAGCCCCAGCATTTT
TRBV5-1	few	TRBD1	TRBJ2-7	17	CASSLAAVSRGHYEQYF	TGCGCCAGCAGCTTGGCCGCCGTCAGCAGGGGGCATTACGAGCAGTACTTC